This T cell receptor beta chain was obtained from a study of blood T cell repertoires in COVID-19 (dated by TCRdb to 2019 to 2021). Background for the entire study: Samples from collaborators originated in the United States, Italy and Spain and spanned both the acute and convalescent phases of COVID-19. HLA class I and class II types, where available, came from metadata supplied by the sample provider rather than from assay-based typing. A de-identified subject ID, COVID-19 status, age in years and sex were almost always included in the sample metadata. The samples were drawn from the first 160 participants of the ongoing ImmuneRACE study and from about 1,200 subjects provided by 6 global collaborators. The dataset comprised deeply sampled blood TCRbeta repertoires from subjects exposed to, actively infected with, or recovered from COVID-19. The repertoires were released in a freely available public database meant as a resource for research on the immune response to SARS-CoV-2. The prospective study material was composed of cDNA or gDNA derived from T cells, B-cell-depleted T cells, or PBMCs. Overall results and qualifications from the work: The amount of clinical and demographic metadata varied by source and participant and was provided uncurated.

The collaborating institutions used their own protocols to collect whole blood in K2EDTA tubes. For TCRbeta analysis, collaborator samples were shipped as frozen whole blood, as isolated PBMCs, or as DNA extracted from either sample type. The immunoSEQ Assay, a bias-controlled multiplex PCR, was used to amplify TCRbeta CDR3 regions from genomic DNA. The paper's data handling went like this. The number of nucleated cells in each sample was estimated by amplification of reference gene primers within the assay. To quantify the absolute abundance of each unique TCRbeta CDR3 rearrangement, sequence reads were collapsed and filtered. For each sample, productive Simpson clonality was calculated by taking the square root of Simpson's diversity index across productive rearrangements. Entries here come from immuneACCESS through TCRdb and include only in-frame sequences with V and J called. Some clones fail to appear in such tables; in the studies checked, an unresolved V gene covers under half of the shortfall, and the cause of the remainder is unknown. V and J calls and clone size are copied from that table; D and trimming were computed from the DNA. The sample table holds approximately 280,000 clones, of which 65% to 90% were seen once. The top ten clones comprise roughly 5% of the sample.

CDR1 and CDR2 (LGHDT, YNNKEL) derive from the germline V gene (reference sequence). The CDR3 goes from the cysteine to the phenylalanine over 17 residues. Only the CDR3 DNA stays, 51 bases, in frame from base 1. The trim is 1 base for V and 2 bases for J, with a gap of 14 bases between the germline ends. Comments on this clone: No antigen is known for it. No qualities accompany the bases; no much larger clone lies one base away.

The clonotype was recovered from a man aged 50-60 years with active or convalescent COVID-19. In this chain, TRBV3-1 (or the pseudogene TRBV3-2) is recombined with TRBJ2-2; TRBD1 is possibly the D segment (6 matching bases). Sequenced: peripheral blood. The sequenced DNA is TGTGCCAGCAGCCAAGTCCAAGGACAGAGAAACACCGGGGAGCTGTTTTTT. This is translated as CASSQVQGQRNTGELFF.